This T cell receptor beta chain is drawn from a study of T-cell reconstitution after alpha-beta-depleted transplantation in children. The study, taken as a whole, reports: T-cell numbers and diversity one year post-transplant derived largely from freshly generated T cells. Surviving recipient T cells and thymic progenitors underlay high day-60 TCRbeta diversity in some patients. Expanded clones from the graft, numbering several hundred, reportedly supplied alpha-beta T cells about two months after transplant.

On this clonotype itself: Its antigen is not identified.

Preparation of the TCRbeta library was carried out with unique molecular identifiers. TCRdb itself ran the PCR reads through MiXCR, one entry per CDR3 protein. This table holds some 550,000 distinct CDR3 sequences, more than 20% found once. The CDR3 length is 16 residues. Trimming cost V 0 bases and J 3 bases, with 11 bases left between them. Germline V gene lookup returns CDR1 LGHNA and CDR2 YSLEER. The genes are TRBV4-3 and TRBJ2-2; perhaps TRBD1 as D (5 bases). This clonotype was sampled from a boy in the first two years of life who had a stem cell transplant for acute myeloid leukemia, so the T cells may come from the graft donor. The sequences come from PBMCs, mostly from graft donor cells, collected 360 days after TCRalphabeta/CD19-depleted stem cell transplant. For the CDR3, the DNA is TGCGCCAGCAGCCAAGATCTGGGGCAGGACACCGGGGAGCTGTTTTTT. This gives the protein CASSQDLGQDTGELFF.